The following is a T cell receptor beta chain sequence with its context. Germline trimming cut 7 bases from V and 0 bases from J; bases unmatched to any gene: 5. Germline V gene lookup returns CDR1 SNHLY and CDR2 FYNNEI. The CDR3 is 16 amino acids. PBMCs, at least 6.5 million per sample, were isolated. With a J-beta primer mix and a sample-barcoded 5' primer, a second PCR ran about 6 to 11 cycles. TCRdb independently ran MiXCR on the 5' RACE reads; one entry per CDR3 protein. The data show approximately 2,000,000 distinct CDR3 sequences, 35% to 50% seen once. The data belong to a study of blood T cells in healthy people across ages.

Material: blood. The chain employs TRBV2 and TRBJ2-1; TRBD2 agrees at 11 bases. This sequence originates from a human donor in good health. The CDR3 protein is CASNPSGGLSYNEQFF. CDR3 nucleotide sequence: TGTGCCAGCAATCCTAGCGGGGGGCTCTCCTACAATGAGCAGTTCTTC.